Sequencing of this T cell receptor (beta chain) was carried out in a study of T cell clonality in common variable immunodeficiency. Study observations and caveats: TCRbeta clonality was increased in CVID versus healthy controls. What drives increased CVID clonality needs T cell subpopulation sequencing. Common variable immunodeficiency TCR beta sequences reportedly had fewer deletions and N-nucleotide insertions.

The CDR3 sequence is 15 residues long. Germline CDR1 is LNHDA and CDR2 is SQIVND (reference sequence). Trimming shortened V by 0 bases and J by 3 bases, and 8 bases separated the two germline ends. The table lists this clone with many counts. Its antigen is not known. From the germline J gene comes the end of the CDR3, since the read stops 3 residues before it. Generated by immunoSEQ multiplex PCR, the TCRdb table keeps only in-frame clones and is missing some. Singletons are absent from the sample, which has about 81,000 clones. This sequence was found in a person aged 18 to 70 in good health. Specimen: peripheral blood mononuclear cells. The chain recombines TRBV19 with TRBJ2-2; D unclear. The sequenced part of the CDR3 DNA is TGTGCCAGTAGTATAGATGCCAGTTACACCGGGGAG. This translates into CASSIDASYTGE. The whole CDR3 is CASSIDASYTGELFF.